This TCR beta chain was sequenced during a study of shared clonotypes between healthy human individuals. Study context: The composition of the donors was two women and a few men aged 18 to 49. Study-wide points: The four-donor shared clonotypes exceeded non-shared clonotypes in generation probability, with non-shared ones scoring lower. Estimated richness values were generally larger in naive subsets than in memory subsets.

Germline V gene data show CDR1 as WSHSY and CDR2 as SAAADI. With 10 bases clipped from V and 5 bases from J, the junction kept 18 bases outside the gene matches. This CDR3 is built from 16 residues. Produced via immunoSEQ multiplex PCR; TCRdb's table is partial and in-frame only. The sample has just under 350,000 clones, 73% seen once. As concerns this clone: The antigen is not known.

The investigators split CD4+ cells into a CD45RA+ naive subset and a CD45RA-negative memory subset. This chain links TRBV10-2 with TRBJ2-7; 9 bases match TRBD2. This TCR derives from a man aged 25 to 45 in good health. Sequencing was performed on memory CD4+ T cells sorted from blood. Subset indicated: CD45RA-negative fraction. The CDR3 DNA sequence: TGCGCCACCCACCTTGGGGCGGGAGGGATTGGACACGAGCAGTACTTC. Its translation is CATHLGAGGIGHEQYF.